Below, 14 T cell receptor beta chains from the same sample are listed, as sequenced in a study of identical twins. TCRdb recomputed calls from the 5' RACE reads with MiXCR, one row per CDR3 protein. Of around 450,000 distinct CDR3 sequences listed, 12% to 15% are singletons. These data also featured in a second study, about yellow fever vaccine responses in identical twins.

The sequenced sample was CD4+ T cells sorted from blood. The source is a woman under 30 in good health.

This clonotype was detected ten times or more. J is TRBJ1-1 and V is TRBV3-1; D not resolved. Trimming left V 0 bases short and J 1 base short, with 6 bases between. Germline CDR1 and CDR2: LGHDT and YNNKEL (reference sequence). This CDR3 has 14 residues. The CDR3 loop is CASSQDLPNTEAFF. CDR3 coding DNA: TGTGCCAGCAGCCAAGACCTCCCGAACACTGAAGCTTTCTTT. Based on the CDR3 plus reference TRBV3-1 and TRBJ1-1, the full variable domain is DTAVSQTPKYLVTQMGNDKSIKCEQNLGHDTMYWYKQDSKKFLKIMFSYNNKELIINETVPNRFSPKSPDKAHLNLHINSLELGDSAVYFCASSQDLPNTEAFFGQGTRLTVV.

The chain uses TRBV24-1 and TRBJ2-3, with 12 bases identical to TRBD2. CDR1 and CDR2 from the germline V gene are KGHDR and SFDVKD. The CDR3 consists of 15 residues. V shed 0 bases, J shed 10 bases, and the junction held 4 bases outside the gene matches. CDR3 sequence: CATSDLRLAGGPQYF. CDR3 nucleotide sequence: TGTGCCACCAGTGATTTGAGGCTAGCGGGGGGGCCGCAGTATTTT.

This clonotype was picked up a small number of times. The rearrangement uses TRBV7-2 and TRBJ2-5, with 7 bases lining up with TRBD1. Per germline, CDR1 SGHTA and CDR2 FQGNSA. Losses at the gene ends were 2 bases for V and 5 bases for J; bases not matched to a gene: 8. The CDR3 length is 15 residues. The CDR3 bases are TGTGCCAGCAGCTTATCTGGGACAGTGCGGGAGACCCAGTACTTC. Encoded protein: CASSLSGTVRETQYF. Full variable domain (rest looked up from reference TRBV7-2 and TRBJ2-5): GAGVSQSPSNKVTEKGKDVELRCDPISGHTALYWYRQSLGQGLEFLIYFQGNSAPDKSGLPSDRFSAERTGGSVSTLTIQRTQQEDSAVYLCASSLSGTVRETQYFGPGTRLLVL.

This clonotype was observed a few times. CDR3 nucleotide sequence: TGTGCCAGCAGCATGGACGGCCAACTCTCCTACGAGCAGTACTTC. This codes for CASSMDGQLSYEQYF. This chain uses TRBV7-2 with TRBJ2-7, with no clear D. Per the germline V gene, CDR1 is SGHTA and CDR2 is FQGNSA. CDR3 length: 15 amino acids. Between the trimmed V and J ends, which lost 5 bases and 0 bases, there was a span of 14 bases.

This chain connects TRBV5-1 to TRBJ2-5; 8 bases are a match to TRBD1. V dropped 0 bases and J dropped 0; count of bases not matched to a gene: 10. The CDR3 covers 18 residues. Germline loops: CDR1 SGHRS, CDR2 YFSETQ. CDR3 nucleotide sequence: TGCGCCAGCAGCTTGGACGACAGGGGTGGGATGTACCAAGAGACCCAGTACTTC. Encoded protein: CASSLDDRGGMYQETQYF. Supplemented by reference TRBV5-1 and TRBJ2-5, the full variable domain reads KAGVTQTPRYLIKTRGQQVTLSCSPISGHRSVSWYQQTPGQGLQFLFEYFSETQRNKGNFPGRFSGRQFSNSRSEMNVSTLELGDSALYLCASSLDDRGGMYQETQYFGPGTRLLVL.

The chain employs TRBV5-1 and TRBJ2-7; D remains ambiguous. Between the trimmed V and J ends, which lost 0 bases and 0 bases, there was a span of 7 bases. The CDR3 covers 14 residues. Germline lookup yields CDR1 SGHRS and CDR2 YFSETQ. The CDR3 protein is CASSLVTSSYEQYF. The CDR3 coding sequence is TGCGCCAGCAGCTTGGTCACCAGCTCCTACGAGCAGTACTTC. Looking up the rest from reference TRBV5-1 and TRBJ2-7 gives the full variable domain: KAGVTQTPRYLIKTRGQQVTLSCSPISGHRSVSWYQQTPGQGLQFLFEYFSETQRNKGNFPGRFSGRQFSNSRSEMNVSTLELGDSALYLCASSLVTSSYEQYFGPGTRLTVT.

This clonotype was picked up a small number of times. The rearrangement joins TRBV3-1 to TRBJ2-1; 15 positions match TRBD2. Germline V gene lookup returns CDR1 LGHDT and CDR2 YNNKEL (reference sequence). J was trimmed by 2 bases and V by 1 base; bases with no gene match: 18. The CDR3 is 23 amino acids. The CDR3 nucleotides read TGTGCCAGCAGCCAAGTAGCTATTGGTTCGGGACTAGCGGGGGGCCGAACCTACAATGAGCAGTTCTTC. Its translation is CASSQVAIGSGLAGGRTYNEQFF.

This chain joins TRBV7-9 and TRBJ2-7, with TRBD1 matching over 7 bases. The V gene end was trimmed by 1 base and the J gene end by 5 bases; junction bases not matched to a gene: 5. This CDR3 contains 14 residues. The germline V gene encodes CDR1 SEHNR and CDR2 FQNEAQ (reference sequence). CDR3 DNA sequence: TGTGCCAGCAGCTTAGTCCAGGGGGTCGACGAGCAGTACTTC. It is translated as CASSLVQGVDEQYF.

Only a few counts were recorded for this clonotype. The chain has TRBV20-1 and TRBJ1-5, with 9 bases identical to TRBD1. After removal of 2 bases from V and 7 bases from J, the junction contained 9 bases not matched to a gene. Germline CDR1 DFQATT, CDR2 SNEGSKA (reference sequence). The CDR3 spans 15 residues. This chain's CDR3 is CSARTGTGSHQPQHF. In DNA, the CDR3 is TGCAGTGCTAGAACCGGGACAGGGAGCCACCAGCCCCAGCATTTT.

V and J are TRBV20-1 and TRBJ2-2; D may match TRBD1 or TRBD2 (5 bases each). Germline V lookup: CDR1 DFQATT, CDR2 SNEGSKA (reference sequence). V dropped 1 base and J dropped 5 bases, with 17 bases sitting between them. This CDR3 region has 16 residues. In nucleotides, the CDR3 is TGCAGTGCTAGAGTAATCGGGGCCCGCGGAACCGGGGAGCTGTTTTTT. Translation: CSARVIGARGTGELFF.

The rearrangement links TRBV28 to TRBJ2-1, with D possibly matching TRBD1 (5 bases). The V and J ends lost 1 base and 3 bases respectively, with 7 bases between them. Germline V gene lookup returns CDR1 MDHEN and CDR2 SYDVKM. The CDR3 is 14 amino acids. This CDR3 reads CASSLLDIYNEQFF. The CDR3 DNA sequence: TGTGCCAGCAGTTTATTGGACATCTACAATGAGCAGTTCTTC. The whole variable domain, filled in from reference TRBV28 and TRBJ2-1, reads DVKVTQSSRYLVKRTGEKVFLECVQDMDHENMFWYRQDPGLGLRLIYFSYDVKMKEKGDIPEGYSVSREKKERFSLILESASTNQTSMYLCASSLLDIYNEQFFGPGTRLTVL.

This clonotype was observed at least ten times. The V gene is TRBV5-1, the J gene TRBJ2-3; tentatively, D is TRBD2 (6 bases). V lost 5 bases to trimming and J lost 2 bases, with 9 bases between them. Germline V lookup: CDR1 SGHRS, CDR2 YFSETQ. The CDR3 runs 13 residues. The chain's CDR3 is CASRTGDTDTQYF. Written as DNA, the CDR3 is TGCGCCAGCAGAACGGGAGACACAGATACGCAGTATTTT. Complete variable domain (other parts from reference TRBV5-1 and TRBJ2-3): KAGVTQTPRYLIKTRGQQVTLSCSPISGHRSVSWYQQTPGQGLQFLFEYFSETQRNKGNFPGRFSGRQFSNSRSEMNVSTLELGDSALYLCASRTGDTDTQYFGPGTRLTVL.

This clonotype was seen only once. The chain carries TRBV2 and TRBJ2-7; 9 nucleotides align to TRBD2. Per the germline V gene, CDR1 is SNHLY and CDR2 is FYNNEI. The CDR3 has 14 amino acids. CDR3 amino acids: CAANQERGAYEQYF. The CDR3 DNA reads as TGTGCAGCCAATCAGGAGCGGGGGGCCTACGAGCAGTACTTC.

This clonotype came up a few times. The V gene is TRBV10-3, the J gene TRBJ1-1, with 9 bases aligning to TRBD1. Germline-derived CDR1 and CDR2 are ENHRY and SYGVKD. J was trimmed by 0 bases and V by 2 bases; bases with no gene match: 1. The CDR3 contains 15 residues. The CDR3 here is CAISERTGVNTEAFF. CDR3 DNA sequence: TGTGCCATCAGTGAGCGGACAGGGGTGAACACTGAAGCTTTCTTT.